The clone carrying this T cell receptor beta chain occurred many times. The antigen remains unidentified. It was with unique molecular identifiers that the TCRbeta library was prepared. TCRdb reprocessed the PCR reads via MiXCR and lists one record per CDR3 protein. The data contain hundreds of thousands of distinct CDR3 sequences, over 20% of them singletons. This entry is derived from a study of T-cell reconstitution after alpha-beta-depleted transplantation in children. Study-wide points: Approximately two months post-transplant, alpha-beta T cells reportedly originated from several hundred expanded graft clones. From surviving recipient T cells and thymic progenitors came the high day-60 TCRbeta diversity observed in some patients.

This CDR3 region has 16 residues. J gave up 3 bases and V 0 bases, and 5 bases lay outside the gene matches. The germline V gene encodes CDR1 SGHTA and CDR2 FQGNSA. Source: PBMCs, taken before TCRalphabeta/CD19-depleted stem cell transplant. The J gene is TRBJ2-1, the V gene TRBV7-2; 7 nucleotides align to TRBD2. This sequence originates from a girl aged 2 to 9 with Fanconi anemia, due to receive a stem cell transplant. CDR3 DNA: TGTGCCAGCAGCTTAGCTCCAGGACTAGTCTACAATGAGCAGTTCTTC. Protein product: CASSLAPGLVYNEQFF.